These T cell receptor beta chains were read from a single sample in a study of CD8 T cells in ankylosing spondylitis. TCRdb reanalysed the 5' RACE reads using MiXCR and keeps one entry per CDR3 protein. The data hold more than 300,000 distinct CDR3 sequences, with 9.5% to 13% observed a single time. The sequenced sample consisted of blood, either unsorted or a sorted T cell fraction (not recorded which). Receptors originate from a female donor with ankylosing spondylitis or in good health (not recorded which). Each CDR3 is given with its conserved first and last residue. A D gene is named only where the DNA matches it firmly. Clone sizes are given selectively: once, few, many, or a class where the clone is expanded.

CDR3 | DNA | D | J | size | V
CASSHRDNTEAFF | TGTGCCAGCTCACACCGGGACAACACTGAAGCTTTCTTT | - | TRBJ1-1 | many | TRBV18
CASSFNSFTGRRNQPQHF | TGTGCCAGCAGCTTTAACTCTTTTACAGGGCGCCGCAATCAGCCCCAGCATTTT | - | TRBJ1-5 | - | TRBV7-8
CASSHGQNSYEQYF | TGTGCCAGCAGCCACGGCCAGAACTCCTACGAGCAGTACTTC | - | TRBJ2-7 | few | TRBV7-2
CASSISGTGGGETQYF | TGCGCCAGCAGCATCTCCGGGACAGGGGGCGGAGAGACCCAGTACTTC | TRBD1 | TRBJ2-5 | many | TRBV5-1
CASSFMSGTNQPQHF | TGTGCCAGCAGTTTTATGTCAGGGACCAATCAGCCCCAGCATTTT | - | TRBJ1-5 | many | TRBV12-3/TRBV12-4
CASSLGHTQETQYF | TGTGCCAGCAGCTTGGGACATACCCAAGAGACCCAGTACTTC | - | TRBJ2-5 | many | TRBV11-2
CASSRGIPGQPQHF | TGCGCCAGCAGTAGGGGGATCCCAGGTCAGCCCCAGCATTTT | - | TRBJ1-5 | - | TRBV5-1
CASSLLGLEKYF | TGTGCCAGCAGTTTGCTTGGACTAGAGAAGTACTTC | TRBD2 | TRBJ2-7 | many | TRBV28
CASSTDRRSYNSPLHF | TGTGCCAGCAGTACCGATAGGAGATCCTATAATTCACCCCTCCACTTT | - | TRBJ1-6 | many | TRBV6-5
CASSSPSASGTEAFF | TGTGCCAGCAGTTCTCCCTCGGCGAGTGGCACTGAAGCTTTCTTT | - | TRBJ1-1 | many | TRBV28
CASSSGGLSGNTIYF | TGTGCCAGCAGTTCAGGGGGCCTCTCTGGAAACACCATATATTTT | TRBD1 | TRBJ1-3 | - | TRBV6-5
CASSLVGPSDYNEQFF | TGTGCCAGCAGCTTAGTCGGCCCTAGCGACTACAATGAGCAGTTCTTC | - | TRBJ2-1 | many | TRBV7-9
CASSGGVLAGPRGYNEQFF | TGCGCCAGCAGCGGAGGGGTACTAGCGGGGCCCAGGGGCTACAATGAGCAGTTCTTC | TRBD2 | TRBJ2-1 | few | TRBV5-1
CASSRGPSENIQYF | TGTGCCAGCAGCCGGGGGCCCAGTGAAAACATTCAGTACTTC | - | TRBJ2-4 | - | TRBV7-9
CASSIGQDQETQSF | TGTGCCAGCAGCATCGGACAGGACCAAGAGACCCAGTCCTTC | TRBD1 | TRBJ2-5 | many | TRBV12-3/TRBV12-4
CASSSLTGDTGELFF | TGTGCCAGCAGTTCCCTAACAGGGGACACCGGGGAGCTGTTTTTT | TRBD1 | TRBJ2-2 | - | TRBV12-3/TRBV12-4
CASSSGTRPQHF | TGTGCCAGCAGCTCCGGTACGCGGCCCCAGCATTTT | - | TRBJ1-5 | - | TRBV7-9
CSVGVSEFAEAFF | TGCAGTGTAGGGGTTTCTGAATTCGCTGAAGCTTTCTTT | - | TRBJ1-1 | many | TRBV20-1
CASSSDARGTQYF | TGTGCCAGCAGCTCTGACGCTAGGGGGACCCAGTACTTC | - | TRBJ2-5 | - | TRBV7-2
CASSLQPVTPQGYTF | TGCGCCAGCAGCCTACAACCCGTCACCCCGCAGGGCTACACCTTC | - | TRBJ1-2 | many | TRBV5-1
CASSYSDRGSNQPQHF | TGTGCCAGCAGTTACTCGGACAGGGGCAGCAATCAGCCCCAGCATTTT | TRBD1 | TRBJ1-5 | - | TRBV6-5
CATGGVQPQHF | TGTGCCACTGGGGGGGTCCAGCCCCAGCATTTT | - | TRBJ1-5 | many | TRBV10-3
CASSETGANTEAFF | TGTGCCAGCAGCGAGACAGGGGCGAACACTGAAGCTTTCTTT | TRBD1 | TRBJ1-1 | - | TRBV7-9
CASRGGGELFF | TGTGCCAGTAGGGGCGGCGGGGAGCTGTTTTTT | - | TRBJ2-2 | few | TRBV12-3/TRBV12-4
CASSHDEGSMNTEAFF | TGCGCCAGCAGCCATGATGAAGGGTCCATGAACACTGAAGCTTTCTTT | - | TRBJ1-1 | many | TRBV4-1
CSDAGTGSGYGYTF | TGCAGTGACGCAGGGACAGGGAGTGGCTATGGCTACACCTTC | TRBD1 | TRBJ1-2 | many | TRBV20-1
CASSLPQGQLETQYF | TGTGCCAGCAGCCTACCGCAAGGACAGTTGGAGACCCAGTACTTC | - | TRBJ2-5 | - | TRBV3-1